This note documents a single TCR beta chain sequence. The antigen it recognizes is unknown. Base-call qualities are not available, and no considerably larger clone is one nucleotide away. Library prep was done by the immunoSEQ multiplex PCR assay. A mixture of 60 forward primers for TCR Vbeta segments and 13 reverse primers for TCR Jbeta segments was used in the multiplex PCR. The CDR3 region of rearranged TCR beta genes was amplified from genomic DNA by a multiplex PCR assay. The amplified TCR beta libraries were sequenced on the Illumina HiSeq System as 87-base-pair reads. The paper's processing steps were these. A later analysis tallied around 87 million unique TCR beta chains across the 610 or so repertoires, and approximately 11 million of those chains were shared by two or more donors. A nearest-neighbor algorithm error-corrected the raw reads and collapsed the reads into unique sequences, merging closely related sequences to remove PCR and sequencing errors. Alignment of CDR3 sequences to IMGT reference sequences was used to assign V, D and J gene segments. For a sequence to be retained, a match of at least six nucleotides to both a V gene segment and a J gene segment was required. A rearrangement was called productive if the CDR3 had no stop codons and remained in frame with V and J, and every other rearrangement was called non-productive. CDR3 was defined according to IMGT convention as the region running from the second conserved V-encoded cysteine to the conserved J-encoded phenylalanine. In an earlier analysis of more than 550 of the donors, sequences lacking an unambiguous match to a single V gene segment were excluded. An earlier analysis of several hundred of the donors called V segments functional above 56.7% productive rearrangements and segregating when the between-donor standard deviation exceeded 5%. A statistical classification framework was built for diagnosing cytomegalovirus status from the catalog of TCR beta chain sequences. In a later analysis, TCR nucleotide sequences were compared against IMGT/GENE-DB human TR gene sequences so that V and J genes could be assigned. A later analysis assigned CDR3 sequences and most-parsimonious VDJ recombination scenarios with the TCRdist pipeline. In a later analysis, each TCR beta chain was defined by its CDR3 amino acid sequence together with its V-gene family, and reads without a unique V-gene family were excluded. In a later analysis, fewer than 600 highly shared, low-generation-probability nucleotide sequences were removed to address suspected cross-contamination and a sequencing artifact. In a later analysis, a clonal expansion index for each public chain was calculated from normalized within-repertoire ranks of inferred template counts. A later analysis computed generation probabilities with a VDJ recombination model fitted to out-of-frame rearrangements, and checked the results against IGoR. In a later analysis, TCR-TCR, TCR-HLA and TCR-CMV co-occurrence was scored with hypergeometric tests, and a repertoire-size bias correction was applied to TCR pairs. A later analysis estimated false discovery rates by permuting HLA or CMV assignments 20 times. In a later analysis, co-occurring TCRs were grouped with DBSCAN, and TCRdist sequence similarity was added when clustering was performed within HLA-allele-positive subsets. Repertoires with fewer than 30,000 or more than 120,000 public chains, plus five repertoires with anomalous nucleotide sharing, were excluded from co-occurrence clustering. The table was pulled from immuneACCESS by TCRdb, which kept in-frame rearrangements only. Such tables lose some clones; where checked, under half of the loss comes from unresolved V genes, and the rest has no known cause. V and J calls and clone size are given by that table; D and trimming were obtained from the DNA. For this sample there are about 60,000 clones; about 80% appear just once. Clones ranked in the top ten supply about 3.3% of the sample.

These data originate in a study of cytomegalovirus exposure and HLA in healthy donors (dated by TCRdb to about 2017). With regard to the full study: An earlier analysis of about 530 of the donors reported approximately 300 Gb of sequence data and around 100 million unique TCR beta sequences obtained from about 179 million T cells. An early release that covered some 630 HLA-typed donors contained around 330 gigabases of sequencing data and 80 million or so unique TCR sequences. Of the 398 genotyped donors, about 80% fell in the genetic ancestry cluster associated with self-reported Caucasian donors. The aim of the study was to test whether cataloging public T cell receptors could identify signatures of past pathogen exposure. Using immunosequencing, the study profiled T cell repertoires from around 680 subjects and related those repertoires to cytomegalovirus serostatus. A separate validation cohort of approximately 120 different subjects was used in addition to the roughly 670-subject first cohort. The study combined high-throughput TCR immunosequencing, statistical association of individual TCRs with disease status, and machine learning to predict cytomegalovirus infection status. A later analysis re-analyzed previously published TCR beta repertoires from several hundred donors and added high-resolution HLA genotyping to study TCR occurrence patterns. The later analysis used no new phenotypic data to find candidate immune exposures, relying instead on TCR beta sequences and their occurrence across donors. An earlier analysis of roughly 580 of the donors used high-throughput TCR beta sequencing to judge whether each TCR beta V gene segment behaved as functional or pseudogenic. Donor age, sex, ethnicity and CMV serostatus were collected together with the repertoire data. Genome-wide SNP genotypes for about 65% of the 666 donors were used in a later genetic analysis, which treated that subset as a discovery cohort. Every repertoire in the discovery cohort had been generated on one and the same sequencing platform. Both class I and class II loci were covered by HLA typing, at four-digit resolution. The number of typed donors differed by locus: about 629-640 for A, B, C, DRB1 and DQB1; 500 to 550 for DQA1; some 610 for DPA1; and around 490 for DPB1. Four to six DR-DQ haplotypes were handled as single units for association and clustering, since linkage in the cohort was strong. Among 300 to 500 genotyped donors of the cohort, an average of around 240,000 unique TCR beta nucleotide sequences was sequenced per donor, of which about 20% were non-productive. The full study reports these points: HLA typing was unavailable for some donors at each locus, so association tests used only the typed subset. Immune exposure information for the cohort was limited to CMV serostatus. Linkage disequilibrium might explain the correlated functional status among segregating V segments, but an unknown experimental factor could not be excluded. A further reported finding was that TCR beta sequences accurately predicted the HLA-A and HLA-B alleles for most subjects in the first cohort. The presence/absence analyses assumed that sequencing depth was roughly uniform across donors, and that assumption may not be true. In vitro tests confirmed that a few of the cytomegalovirus-associated TCR beta chains recognize cytomegalovirus antigens. Compared with equally common non-associated chains, HLA-associated TCR beta chains in a later analysis were more clonally expanded and had lower generation probabilities. Broadly in line with IMGT annotations, most TCR beta V segments showed up in productive rearrangements about 90% or about 30% of the time in an earlier analysis of 450 to 750 of the donors. The cohort was sequenced for TCR beta chains only, and without alpha or paired-chain data the features that could be detected were limited. In a later genetic analysis, a missense DCLRE1C variant was associated with V-gene and J-gene trimming of TCR beta chains, and the association was replicated in an independent cohort. In both the original and validation cohorts, the classifier was reported to diagnose cytomegalovirus status with high specificity and sensitivity. According to a later genetic analysis, donors in an Asian-associated ancestry cluster had fewer N-insertions in productive TCRs than the roughly 700-donor mean. In a later analysis, about 16,000 TCR beta sequences were associated with specific HLA alleles at a false discovery rate of 0.05. The sequencing pipeline was judged likely to have produced a cluster of highly shared sequence variants as a technical artifact. A later analysis found that most CMV-associated TCR beta chains appeared HLA-restricted, with HLA associations seemingly driven largely by CMV exposure. The study gave a list of under 200 TCR beta chains associated with cytomegalovirus. Most TCR sequences were observed very rarely across donors, whereas some public TCRs were present in many individuals. A later analysis reported that several top co-occurrence clusters appeared linked to parvovirus B19, influenza, CMV and Epstein-Barr virus. In a later analysis, the rate of TCR association differed among HLA loci, with DRB1 alleles having the most associated TCRs and HLA-C alleles having the fewest. It was suggested by the authors that the approach could potentially be generalized to other disease states and immunological phenotypes. Strong co-occurrence of HLA alleles, especially DR and DQ, made assigning TCR associations to individual alleles difficult. Approximately 18 rarely observed V segments, including chromosome 9 orphons, were excluded from the earlier analysis of several hundred of the donors because counts were too low.

In total, around 600 healthy bone marrow donors made up the cohort. Cohort members were all nominally healthy when sampled, although unrecorded immune exposures were likely present. The donor tested CMV seropositive, placing the donor among the roughly 270 seropositive members of the cohort. Each donor provided a peripheral blood sample, and peripheral blood mononuclear cells were used for TCR beta sequencing. The Qiagen DNeasy Blood Extraction Kit was used to extract genomic DNA from the blood cell samples. This sequence was found in a middle-aged woman in good health and CMV-seropositive. Input material: PBMCs.

Here the CDR3 is given as CASSTHGVTEAFF. The nucleotides read TGTGCCAGCAGTACCCACGGAGTGACTGAAGCTTTCTTT. The V gene is TRBV6-1 and the J gene is TRBJ1-1; confidence is insufficient to name the D gene. V loses 5 bases of germline sequence and J loses 5 bases, and the interval between the two ends is 12 bases. From the cysteine up to the phenylalanine, the CDR3 has a length of 13 residues. Only CDR3 DNA is held: 39 bases, read in frame from base 1. Taken from the germline V gene, the CDR1 and CDR2 loops are MNHNS and SASEGT.